This T cell receptor (beta chain) is drawn from a study of cytomegalovirus exposure and HLA in healthy donors (dated by TCRdb to 2016 to 2017). As for the study more broadly: An earlier analysis of approximately 600 of the donors reported 250 to 300 Gb of sequence data and some 120 million unique TCR beta sequences from 150 million to 200 million T cells. The number of donors typed differed by locus, with about 629-640 for A, B, C, DRB1 and DQB1, around 500 for DQA1, nearly 610 for DPA1, and 450 to 480 for DPB1. In addition to the first cohort of about 650 subjects, a separate validation cohort of 120 different subjects was used. To study patterns of TCR occurrence, a later analysis re-analyzed previously published TCR beta repertoires from under 750 donors and added high-resolution HLA genotyping. The study was designed to test whether signatures of past pathogen exposure could be identified by cataloging public T cell receptors. On average, roughly 250,000 unique TCR beta nucleotide sequences were sequenced per donor among about 400 genotyped donors of the cohort, with about 19% of those sequences being non-productive. An early release covering roughly 640 HLA-typed donors comprised about 320 gigabases of sequencing data and 85 million or so unique TCR sequences. The study used immunosequencing to profile the T cell repertoires of approximately 630 subjects and linked those repertoires to cytomegalovirus serostatus. A later genetic analysis used genome-wide SNP genotypes for about 60% of the roughly 700 donors, treating that subset as a discovery cohort. High-throughput TCR immunosequencing, statistical association of individual TCRs with disease status, and machine learning were combined to predict cytomegalovirus infection status. Of the approximately 370 genotyped donors, 70% to 90% were placed in the genetic ancestry cluster associated with self-reported Caucasian donors. Donor age, sex, ethnicity and CMV serostatus were compiled alongside the repertoire data. An earlier analysis of 587 of the donors used high-throughput TCR beta sequencing to judge whether each TCR beta V gene segment behaved as functional or pseudogenic. Class I and class II HLA loci were covered by the typing at four-digit resolution. Roughly five DR-DQ haplotypes were handled as single units for association and clustering because linkage in the cohort was strong. All discovery cohort repertoires had been generated on a single sequencing platform. Rather than drawing on any new phenotypic data, the later analysis identified candidate immune exposures from TCR beta sequences and the way those sequences occurred across donors. What the study reported, not specific to this receptor: Over 15 rarely observed V segments, including chromosome 9 orphons, were excluded from the earlier analysis of just under 600 of the donors because counts were too low. Presence/absence analyses assumed roughly uniform sequencing depth across donors, an assumption that may not hold. The 87-base-pair reads could not distinguish some IMGT-functional V segments, including TRBV6-2 and TRBV6-3, so those segments were excluded. A later analysis reported that several top co-occurrence clusters appeared linked to parvovirus B19, influenza, CMV and Epstein-Barr virus. A later genetic analysis associated a missense DCLRE1C variant with V-gene and J-gene trimming of TCR beta chains, and an independent cohort replicated the association. The study gave a list of over 150 TCR beta chains associated with cytomegalovirus. This cohort had only TCR beta chains sequenced, and the lack of alpha or paired-chain data limited which features could be detected. In a later analysis, TCR association rates were found to vary across HLA loci, with the most associated TCRs seen for DRB1 alleles and the fewest for HLA-C alleles. Correlated functional status among segregating V segments might be attributable to linkage disequilibrium, but an unknown experimental factor could not be ruled out. Because HLA typing was missing for some donors at each locus, association tests included only the typed subset. The authors suggested that the approach could potentially be extended to other disease states and immunological phenotypes. At a false discovery rate of 0.05, a later analysis linked some 17,000 TCR beta sequences to specific HLA alleles. A group of highly shared sequence variants was considered likely to be a technical artifact of the sequencing pipeline. In an earlier analysis of approximately 590 of the donors, most TCR beta V segments appeared in productive rearrangements about 87% or about 30% of the time, broadly matching IMGT annotations. While some public TCRs were present in many individuals, most TCR sequences turned up only very rarely across donors. A further reported finding was that TCR beta sequences accurately predicted the HLA-A and HLA-B alleles for most subjects in the first cohort. A few of the identified cytomegalovirus-associated TCR beta chains were confirmed in vitro to be specific for cytomegalovirus antigens. According to a later analysis, most CMV-associated TCR beta chains appeared to be HLA-restricted, and the HLA associations seemed to be driven largely by CMV exposure. Compared with equally common non-associated chains, HLA-associated TCR beta chains in a later analysis were more clonally expanded and had lower generation probabilities. In a later genetic analysis, fewer N-insertions in productive TCRs were reported among donors in an Asian-associated ancestry cluster than the approximately 670-donor mean. The classifier was reported to diagnose cytomegalovirus status with high specificity and sensitivity in both the original and validation cohorts. For the cohort, immune exposure information was limited to CMV serostatus. Assigning TCR associations to individual alleles was difficult when HLA alleles, especially DR and DQ, strongly co-occurred.

A distance of 16 bases separates the germline ends of V and J, which lose 6 bases and 8 bases respectively. The CDR3 spans 14 residues, from the cysteine through the phenylalanine. Of all the DNA, just the CDR3 is kept, 42 bases in frame from base 1. CDR1 is given as MNHEY and CDR2 as SVGAGI, both from the germline V gene. The receptor library was made with the immunoSEQ multiplex PCR assay. A mixture of 60 forward primers for TCR Vbeta segments and 13 reverse primers for TCR Jbeta segments was used in the multiplex PCR. Amplification of the CDR3 region of rearranged TCR beta genes was performed with a multiplex PCR assay on genomic DNA. The Illumina HiSeq System was used to sequence the amplified TCR beta libraries as 87-base-pair reads. On the study's bioinformatics: Across the roughly 640 repertoires, a later analysis counted roughly 77 million unique TCR beta chains, about 10 million of which were shared by at least two donors. Raw reads were error-corrected and collapsed into unique sequences by a nearest-neighbor algorithm in which closely related sequences were merged to remove PCR and sequencing errors. CDR3 sequences were aligned to IMGT reference sequences to assign V, D and J gene segments. Each retained sequence needed at least a six-nucleotide match to both a V gene segment and a J gene segment. Rearrangements were classified as productive when the CDR3 lacked stop codons and remained in frame with V and J, and all other rearrangements were classified as non-productive. Following IMGT convention, CDR3 was defined as the stretch from the second conserved V-encoded cysteine to the conserved J-encoded phenylalanine. In an earlier analysis of approximately 500 of the donors, sequences lacking an unambiguous match to a single V gene segment were excluded. An earlier analysis of under 750 of the donors called V segments functional above 56.7% productive rearrangements and segregating when the between-donor standard deviation exceeded 5%. A statistical classification framework was built for diagnosing cytomegalovirus status from the catalog of TCR beta chain sequences. In a later analysis, V and J genes were assigned by comparing TCR nucleotide sequences against IMGT/GENE-DB human TR gene sequences. A later analysis assigned CDR3 sequences and most-parsimonious VDJ recombination scenarios with the TCRdist pipeline. In a later analysis, every TCR beta chain was defined by the combination of its CDR3 amino acid sequence and its V-gene family, and reads without a unique V-gene family were dropped. A later analysis removed several hundred highly shared, low-generation-probability nucleotide sequences to deal with suspected cross-contamination and a sequencing artifact. In a later analysis, a clonal expansion index was calculated for each public chain from normalized within-repertoire ranks of inferred template counts. In a later analysis, generation probabilities were computed using a VDJ recombination model fitted to out-of-frame rearrangements, and the results were checked against IGoR. In a later analysis, hypergeometric tests were used to score TCR-TCR, TCR-HLA and TCR-CMV co-occurrence, with a repertoire-size bias correction applied to TCR pairs. To estimate false discovery rates, a later analysis permuted the HLA or CMV assignments 20 times. In a later analysis, co-occurring TCRs were grouped using DBSCAN, with TCRdist sequence similarity added in when clustering inside HLA-allele-positive subsets. Repertoires with fewer than 30,000 or more than 120,000 public chains, plus five repertoires with anomalous nucleotide sharing, were excluded from co-occurrence clustering. TCRdb obtained this table from immuneACCESS and retained in-frame rearrangements with V and J assigned. These tables miss some clones; where compared with another copy, unresolved V genes account for less than half of the shortfall, and the remainder is unexplained. V, J and clone size reflect that table, while D and trimming were determined from the DNA. Counted in this sample were 90,000 to 150,000 clones; around 72% of them appeared once. The ten largest clones take up approximately 8.2% of the sample.

The cohort consisted of 670 or so healthy bone marrow donors. At the time of sampling, every cohort member was nominally healthy, though immune exposures that went unrecorded were likely present. The donor tested CMV seropositive and was one of the 289 seropositive cohort members. A peripheral blood sample was collected from each donor, and TCR beta sequencing was performed on peripheral blood mononuclear cells. The Qiagen DNeasy Blood Extraction Kit was used to extract genomic DNA from the blood cell samples. As concerns this clone: Its antigen is unknown. No base qualities exist here, and no much larger clone lies one base off it.

This sequence uses TRBV6-5 and TRBJ2-2, with TRBD1 tentatively as D gene (5 bases match). The sequence was collected from a woman in her thirties or forties in good health and CMV-seropositive. The sequenced material came from PBMCs. The DNA reads as follows: TGTGCCAGCAGAAAGGACATCTCGGTAGGGGAGCTGTTTTTT. It translates as CASRKDISVGELFF.